The clone carrying this T cell receptor (beta chain) was found many times. Its specificity is not known. This sample is drawn from a study of neurological immune-mediated disorders. Study-level findings and limits: None of the CDR3 amino acid sequences found in expanded clones was shared across subjects. This suggests that the TCR-beta repertoires were private in all groups.

With 5 bases removed from V and 3 bases from J, the gap between germline ends came to 8 bases. CDR1 and CDR2 (germline): SQVTM, ANQGSEA. The CDR3 extends over 11 amino acids. In each sequencing run, over 180 million TCR-beta sequences were generated from 15-18 subjects. Each CDR3 protein is one row after TCRdb ran MiXCR on the 5' RACE reads. The data hold 45,000 to 65,000 distinct CDR3 sequences, with roughly 4.4% observed a single time. J is TRBJ2-7 and V is TRBV29-1; D gene ambiguous. Sequencing used PBMCs. The receptor was derived from a man in his fifties with multiple sclerosis. The CDR3 is CSVSQNYEQYF. Written as DNA, the CDR3 is TGCAGCGTTTCACAGAACTACGAGCAGTACTTC.